This T cell receptor (beta chain) was identified in a study of metastatic and nonmetastatic thyroid tumors (dated by TCRdb to 2020 to 2021). Regarding the complete study: The researchers compared repertoires between peripheral blood samples and tumor or nodule tissue samples from patients with malignant or benign thyroid disease. On the study overall, not on this receptor specifically: In both blood and tumor samples, malignant tumors were reported to have significantly higher TCR beta diversity than benign nodules.

This clone has a count of ten or more. What this receptor recognizes is not known. Being one base from a much bigger clone, this may be a read error. The sample contains more than one DNA sequence encoding this CDR3. V and J are trimmed by 2 bases and 4 bases, and the gene matches miss 4 bases of the junction. From the cysteine through the phenylalanine, the CDR3 covers 15 amino acids. The retained sequence is limited to the CDR3, 45 bases, with the frame set at the first base. Reading the germline V gene gives CDR1 MNHNS and CDR2 SASEGT. No patient had received any treatment before thyroid surgery. Patient clinical samples collected from 2012 to 2018 were retrospectively analysed using T-cell receptor beta sequencing. Preparation of the library involved PCR. Sequencing used an Illumina HiSeq 4000. High-throughput sequencing was used to profile the TCR beta-chain CDR3 region of every patient. As for the original processing: Drawing on CDR3 differences between clinicopathological groups, the researchers built a classifier meant to tell apart patients with distant-metastatic papillary thyroid cancer. The Shannon index was used to measure repertoire diversity, and the Morisita-Horn index was used to measure how similar tumor and blood repertoires were. Clones were called with MiXCR by TCRdb after fastp trimmed the public reads at Q25, and only in-frame beta chains were retained. The V and J calls reflect TCRdb's pipeline rather than the authors' work. This sample holds approximately 30,000 clones; 17% were observed only once. The ten most abundant clones make up 5.5% to 7.5% of the sample.

The receptor was isolated from a female donor with papillary thyroid cancer or a benign thyroid nodule (not recorded which). Some clones in this sample may be carry-over from other donors' samples. What was sequenced was blood. The sequence is built from TRBV6-1 and TRBJ2-1; TRBD2 agrees with 8 junctional bases. The CDR3 here reads CASSERAGEYNEQFF. DNA sequence: TGTGCCAGCAGTGAAAGAGCGGGGGAATACAATGAGCAGTTCTTC.